This T cell receptor (beta chain) originates from a study of control samples from healthy donors and cancer patients. The data were produced by immunoSEQ multiplex PCR, yet TCRdb's version contains in-frame clones alone and is incomplete. The table includes tens of thousands of clones, approximately 90% detected once. The clonotype originates from a man aged 25 to 40 with colorectal cancer. Sequencing input: PBMCs.

CDR3: CASRNRGLKFF. CDR3 coding DNA: TGTGCCAGCAGAAACAGGGGGCTGAAGTTCTTC. The chain links TRBV6-6 to TRBJ2-1; 9 bases agree with TRBD1. After removal of 6 bases from V and 14 bases from J, the junction contained 5 bases not matched to a gene. The CDR3 spans 11 residues. Germline assignment: CDR1 MNHNY and CDR2 SVGAGI (reference sequence).